This T cell receptor beta chain was recorded in a study of long-term antiretroviral therapy in people with HIV. This CDR3 region has 12 residues. Germline CDR1 and CDR2: SNHLY and FYNNEI. Trimming cost V 3 bases and J 4 bases, with 7 bases left between them. Regarding the study as a whole: Across all time points, the repertoire was dominated by clones that expanded before ART. Diversity went up after ART and still fell short of transplant donor controls.

Note on this clone: The antigen is unknown.

The assay, immunoSEQ v3.0, was run at survey level. Clones were read by immunoSEQ multiplex PCR, and TCRdb kept only the in-frame ones, dropping some. The sample includes 30,000 or so clones, around 97% of them seen just once. The receptor's source is a man aged 30-40 years with HIV. Source: unsorted PBMCs, taken 7.6 years after starting antiretroviral therapy. The rearrangement links TRBV2 to TRBJ2-7; D remains ambiguous. The CDR3 DNA reads TGTGCCAGCAGTGATTGGCAGTACGAGCAGTACTTC. Amino acids: CASSDWQYEQYF.